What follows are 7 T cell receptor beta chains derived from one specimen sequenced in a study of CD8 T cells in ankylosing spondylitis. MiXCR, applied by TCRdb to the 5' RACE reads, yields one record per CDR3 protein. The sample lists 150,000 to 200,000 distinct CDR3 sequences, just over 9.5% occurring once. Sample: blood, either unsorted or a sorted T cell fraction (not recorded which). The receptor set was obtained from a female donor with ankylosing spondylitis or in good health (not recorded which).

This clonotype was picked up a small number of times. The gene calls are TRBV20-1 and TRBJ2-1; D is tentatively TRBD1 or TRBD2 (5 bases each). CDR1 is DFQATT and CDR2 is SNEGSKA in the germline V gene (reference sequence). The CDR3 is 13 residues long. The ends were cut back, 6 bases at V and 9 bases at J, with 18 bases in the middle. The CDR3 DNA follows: TGCAGTGCCAAGGACACTAGTTGGGTTGAGCAGTTCTTC. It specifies CSAKDTSWVEQFF.

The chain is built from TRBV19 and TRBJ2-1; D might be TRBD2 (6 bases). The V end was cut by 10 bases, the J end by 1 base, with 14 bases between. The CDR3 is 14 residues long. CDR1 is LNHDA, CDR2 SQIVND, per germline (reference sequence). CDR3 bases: TGTGCCACGCCAAGCGGGCCGTCCTACAATGAGCAGTTCTTC. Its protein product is CATPSGPSYNEQFF. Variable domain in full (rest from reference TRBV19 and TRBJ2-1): DGGITQSPKYLFRKEGQNVTLSCEQNLNHDAMYWYRQDPGQGLRLIYYSQIVNDFQKGDIAEGYSVSREKKESFPLTVTSAQKNPTAFYLCATPSGPSYNEQFFGPGTRLTVL.

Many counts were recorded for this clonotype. The CDR3 loop is CASSYRLAGEQFF. The CDR3 coding sequence is TGTGCCAGCAGTTACAGGCTAGCGGGTGAGCAGTTCTTC. The V call is TRBV6-5, the J call TRBJ2-1; 8 bases align to TRBD2. This CDR3 contains 13 residues. Germline V CDR1 and CDR2: MNHEY, SVGAGI. V dropped 2 bases and J dropped 9; count of bases not matched to a gene: 3.

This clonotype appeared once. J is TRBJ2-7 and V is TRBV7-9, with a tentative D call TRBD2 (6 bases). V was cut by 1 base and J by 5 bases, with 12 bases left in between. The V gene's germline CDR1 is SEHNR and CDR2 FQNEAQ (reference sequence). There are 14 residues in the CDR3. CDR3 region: CASSLGGRPHEQYF. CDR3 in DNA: TGTGCCAGCAGCTTAGGGGGGAGGCCCCACGAGCAGTACTTC.

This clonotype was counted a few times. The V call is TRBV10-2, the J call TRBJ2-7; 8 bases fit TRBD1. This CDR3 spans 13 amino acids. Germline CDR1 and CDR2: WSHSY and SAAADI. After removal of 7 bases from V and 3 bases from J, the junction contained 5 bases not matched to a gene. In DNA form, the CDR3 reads TGCGCCAGCATGGGACAGGCCGGCTACGAGCAGTACTTC. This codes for CASMGQAGYEQYF.

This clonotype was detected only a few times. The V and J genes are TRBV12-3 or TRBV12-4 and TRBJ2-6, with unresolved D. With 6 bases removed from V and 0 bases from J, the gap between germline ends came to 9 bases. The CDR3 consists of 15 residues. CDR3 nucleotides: TGTGCCAGCAGGAGCCAAAACTCTGGGGCCAACGTCCTGACTTTC. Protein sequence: CASRSQNSGANVLTF.

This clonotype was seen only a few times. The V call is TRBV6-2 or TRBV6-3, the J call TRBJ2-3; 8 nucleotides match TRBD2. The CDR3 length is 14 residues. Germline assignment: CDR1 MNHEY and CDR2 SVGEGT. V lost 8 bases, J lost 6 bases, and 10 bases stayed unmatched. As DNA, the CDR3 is TGTGCCAGCTGGACTAGCAAGTCCGCGGATACGCAGTATTTT. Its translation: CASWTSKSADTQYF.